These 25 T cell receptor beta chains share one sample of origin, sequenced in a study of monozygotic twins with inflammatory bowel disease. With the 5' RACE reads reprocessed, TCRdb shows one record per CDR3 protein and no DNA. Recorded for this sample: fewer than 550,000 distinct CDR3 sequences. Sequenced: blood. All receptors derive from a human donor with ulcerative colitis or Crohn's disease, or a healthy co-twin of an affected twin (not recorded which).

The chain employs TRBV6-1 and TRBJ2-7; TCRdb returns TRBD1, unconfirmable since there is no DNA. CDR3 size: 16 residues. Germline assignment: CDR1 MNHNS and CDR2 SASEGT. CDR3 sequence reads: CASSEAQQGRSYEQYF.

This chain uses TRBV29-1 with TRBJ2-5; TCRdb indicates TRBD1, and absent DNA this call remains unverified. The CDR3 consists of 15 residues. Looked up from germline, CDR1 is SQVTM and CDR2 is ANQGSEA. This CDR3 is CSFDPSTGAEETQYF.

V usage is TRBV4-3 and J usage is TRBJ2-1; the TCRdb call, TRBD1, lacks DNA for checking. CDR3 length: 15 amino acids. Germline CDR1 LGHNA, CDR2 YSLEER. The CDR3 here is CASSQDPGAAFEQFF.

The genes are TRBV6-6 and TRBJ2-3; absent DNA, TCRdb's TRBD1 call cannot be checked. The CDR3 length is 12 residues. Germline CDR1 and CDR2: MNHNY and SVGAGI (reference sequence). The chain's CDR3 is CASRQGADTQYF.

The CDR3 is CASSISGRLNTEAFF. The chain is built from TRBV19 and TRBJ1-1. The CDR3 totals 15 residues. Germline V lookup: CDR1 LNHDA, CDR2 SQIVND (reference sequence).

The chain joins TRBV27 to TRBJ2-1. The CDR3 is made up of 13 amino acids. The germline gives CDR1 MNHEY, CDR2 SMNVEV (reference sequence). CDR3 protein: CASNPDFSGEQFF.

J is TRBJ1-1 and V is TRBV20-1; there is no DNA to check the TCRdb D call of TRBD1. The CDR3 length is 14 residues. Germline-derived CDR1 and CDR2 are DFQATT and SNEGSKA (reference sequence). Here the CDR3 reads CRAGGAEGDTEAFF.

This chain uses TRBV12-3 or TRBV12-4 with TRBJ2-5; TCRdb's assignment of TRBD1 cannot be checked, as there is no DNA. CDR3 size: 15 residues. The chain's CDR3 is CASSRQGTAAETQYF.

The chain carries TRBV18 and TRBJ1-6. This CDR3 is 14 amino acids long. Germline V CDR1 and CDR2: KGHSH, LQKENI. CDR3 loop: CASAEGMGNSPLHF.

CDR3 amino acids: CASSPTGPSYNEQFF. The V gene is TRBV5-1, the J gene TRBJ2-1; checking the TCRdb D call of TRBD1 is not possible without DNA. The CDR3 is made up of 15 amino acids. CDR1 is SGHRS, CDR2 YFSETQ, per germline.

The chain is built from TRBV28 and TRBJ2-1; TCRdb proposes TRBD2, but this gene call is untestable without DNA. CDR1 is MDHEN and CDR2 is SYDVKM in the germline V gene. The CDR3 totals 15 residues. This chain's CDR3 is CASSFAGSSCNEQFF.

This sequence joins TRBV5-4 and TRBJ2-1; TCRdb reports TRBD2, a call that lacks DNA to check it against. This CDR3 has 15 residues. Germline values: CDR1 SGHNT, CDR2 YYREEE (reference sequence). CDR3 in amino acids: CASSATSGTYNEQFF.

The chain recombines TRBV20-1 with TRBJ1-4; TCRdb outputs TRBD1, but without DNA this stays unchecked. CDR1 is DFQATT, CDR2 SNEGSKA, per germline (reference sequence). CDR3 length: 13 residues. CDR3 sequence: CSARDNRGEKLFF.

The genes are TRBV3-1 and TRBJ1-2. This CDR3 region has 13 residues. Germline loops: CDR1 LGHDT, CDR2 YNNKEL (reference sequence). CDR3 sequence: CASSQGEFRSYTF.

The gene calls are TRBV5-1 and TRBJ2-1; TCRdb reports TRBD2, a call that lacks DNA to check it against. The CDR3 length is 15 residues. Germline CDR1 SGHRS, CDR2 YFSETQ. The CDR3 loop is CASGEAGFTYNEQFF.

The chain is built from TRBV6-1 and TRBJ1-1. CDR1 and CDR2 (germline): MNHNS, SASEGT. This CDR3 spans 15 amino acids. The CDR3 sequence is CASTLTGPSYTEAFF.

CDR3: CSAPRGGSTEAFF. The chain has TRBV20-1 and TRBJ1-1; lacking DNA, the TRBD1 call made by TCRdb goes unchecked. Germline CDR1 is DFQATT and CDR2 is SNEGSKA (reference sequence). The CDR3 runs 13 residues.

This CDR3 reads CASSLVVNQETQYF. The chain couples TRBV18 to TRBJ2-5. This CDR3 contains 14 residues. Looked up from germline, CDR1 is KGHSH and CDR2 is LQKENI.

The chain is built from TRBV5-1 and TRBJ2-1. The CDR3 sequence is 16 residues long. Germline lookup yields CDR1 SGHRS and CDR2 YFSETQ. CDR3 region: CASSLSVEIVVNEQFF.

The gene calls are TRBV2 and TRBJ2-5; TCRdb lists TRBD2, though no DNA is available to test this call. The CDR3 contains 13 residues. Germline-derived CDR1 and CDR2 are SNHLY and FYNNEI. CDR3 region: CASSERRAETQYF.

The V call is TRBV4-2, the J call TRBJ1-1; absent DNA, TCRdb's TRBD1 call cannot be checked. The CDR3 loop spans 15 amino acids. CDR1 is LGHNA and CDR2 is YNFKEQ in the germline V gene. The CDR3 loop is CASSLGGDLNTEAFF.

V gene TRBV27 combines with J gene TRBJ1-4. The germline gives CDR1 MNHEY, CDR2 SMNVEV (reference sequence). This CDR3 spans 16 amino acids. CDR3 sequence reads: CASSSLPGATNEKLFF. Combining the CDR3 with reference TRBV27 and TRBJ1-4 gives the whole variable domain EAQVTQNPRYLITVTGKKLTVTCSQNMNHEYMSWYRQDPGLGLRQIYYSMNVEVTDKGDVPEGYKVSRKEKRNFPLILESPSPNQTSLYFCASSSLPGATNEKLFFGSGTQLSVL.

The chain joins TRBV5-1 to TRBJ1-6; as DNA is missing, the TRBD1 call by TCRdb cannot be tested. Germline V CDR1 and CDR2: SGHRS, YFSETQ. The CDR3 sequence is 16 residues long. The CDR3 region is CASSLSAGTVNSPLHF. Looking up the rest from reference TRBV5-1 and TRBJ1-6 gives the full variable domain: KAGVTQTPRYLIKTRGQQVTLSCSPISGHRSVSWYQQTPGQGLQFLFEYFSETQRNKGNFPGRFSGRQFSNSRSEMNVSTLELGDSALYLCASSLSAGTVNSPLHFGNGTRLTVT.

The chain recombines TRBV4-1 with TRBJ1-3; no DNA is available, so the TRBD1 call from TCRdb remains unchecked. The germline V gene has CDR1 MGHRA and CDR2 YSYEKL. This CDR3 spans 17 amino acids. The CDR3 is CASSHASGRGTGNTIYF.

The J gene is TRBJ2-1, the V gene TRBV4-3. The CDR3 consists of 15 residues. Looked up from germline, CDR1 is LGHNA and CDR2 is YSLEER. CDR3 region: CASSQDLDQDNEQFF.